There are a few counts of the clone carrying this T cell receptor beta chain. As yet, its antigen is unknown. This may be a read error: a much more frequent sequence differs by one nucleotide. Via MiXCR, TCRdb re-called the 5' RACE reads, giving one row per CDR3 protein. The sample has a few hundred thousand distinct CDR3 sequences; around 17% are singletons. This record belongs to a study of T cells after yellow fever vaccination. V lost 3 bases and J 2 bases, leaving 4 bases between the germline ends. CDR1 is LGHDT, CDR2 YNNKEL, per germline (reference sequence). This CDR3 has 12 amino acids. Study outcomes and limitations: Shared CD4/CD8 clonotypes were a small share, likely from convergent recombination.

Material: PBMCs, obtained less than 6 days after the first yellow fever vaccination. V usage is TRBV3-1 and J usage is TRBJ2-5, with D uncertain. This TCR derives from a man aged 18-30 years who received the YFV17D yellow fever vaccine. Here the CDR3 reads CASSQEQETQYF. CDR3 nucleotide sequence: TGTGCCAGCAGCCAGGAACAAGAGACCCAGTACTTC.